The 30 T cell receptor beta chains listed next were all sequenced from one sample in a study of blood T cell repertoires in COVID-19. Profiled with immunoSEQ multiplex PCR; TCRdb holds only in-frame clones, not every one. The repertoire has tens of thousands of clones, 86% of them found once; the top ten carry approximately 15%. The sequenced material came from peripheral blood. The receptors were sampled from a man aged 40-55 years with COVID-19, enrolled during active disease.

The chain couples TRBV7-9 to TRBJ1-1, with TRBD1 as a possible D gene (5 bases). The CDR3 is 14 residues long. V was clipped by 2 bases and J by 4 bases, with 11 bases between them. Germline loops: CDR1 SEHNR, CDR2 FQNEAQ (reference sequence). The DNA for the CDR3 is TGTGCCAGCAGCTTACAGGGTTCGCGCACTGAAGCTTTCTTT. This sequence encodes CASSLQGSRTEAFF.

This sequence joins TRBV2 and TRBJ2-1, with TRBD1 matching over 10 bases. Germline CDR1 reads SNHLY; CDR2 reads FYNNEI. With V trimmed by 8 bases and J by 4 bases, 8 bases remained unmatched. The CDR3 covers 15 residues. The CDR3 sequence is CASVRDRGSYNEQFF. CDR3 DNA: TGTGCCAGCGTCCGGGACAGGGGATCTTACAATGAGCAGTTCTTC.

V gene TRBV19 combines with J gene TRBJ2-7, with a weak D call TRBD1 (6 bases). The ends were cut back, 6 bases at V and 4 bases at J, with 22 bases in the middle. This CDR3 is built from 16 residues. Germline values: CDR1 LNHDA, CDR2 SQIVND (reference sequence). The CDR3 sequence: CASSLFPRRTAYEQYF. As DNA, the CDR3 is TGTGCCAGTAGCCTATTTCCCCGGCGGACAGCTTACGAGCAGTACTTC.

The V and J genes are TRBV28 and TRBJ1-6, with a possible D match to TRBD1 (5 bases). Between the trimmed V and J ends, which lost 5 bases and 2 bases, there was a span of 13 bases. CDR3 length equals 16 residues. Germline loops: CDR1 MDHEN, CDR2 SYDVKM. CDR3 loop: CASSKGTLTYNSPLHF. As DNA, the CDR3 is TGTGCCAGCAGTAAGGGGACTCTCACCTATAATTCACCCCTCCACTTT. The whole variable domain, remainder taken from reference TRBV28 and TRBJ1-6, is DVKVTQSSRYLVKRTGEKVFLECVQDMDHENMFWYRQDPGLGLRLIYFSYDVKMKEKGDIPEGYSVSREKKERFSLILESASTNQTSMYLCASSKGTLTYNSPLHFGNGTRLTVT.

CDR3 DNA sequence: TGTGCCTGGAGTATGGCAGGGCCAGATACGCAGTATTTT. Its protein product is CAWSMAGPDTQYF. The chain links TRBV30 to TRBJ2-3; TRBD1 is a possible D gene (5 bases). Germline CDR1 and CDR2: GTSNPN and SVGIG (reference sequence). Trimming removed 2 bases from V and 4 bases from J, with 10 bases in between. The CDR3 has 13 amino acids.

This chain joins TRBV5-1 and TRBJ1-1; the D gene is possibly TRBD1 (6 bases). The CDR3 consists of 14 residues. V lost 4 bases, J lost 1 base, and 11 bases lay in between. Germline CDR1 and CDR2: SGHRS and YFSETQ. The DNA for the CDR3 is TGCGCCAGCAGCAGGGACAACAAGAACACTGAAGCTTTCTTT. Encoded protein: CASSRDNKNTEAFF. The complete variable domain, with remaining parts taken from reference TRBV5-1 and TRBJ1-1, reads KAGVTQTPRYLIKTRGQQVTLSCSPISGHRSVSWYQQTPGQGLQFLFEYFSETQRNKGNFPGRFSGRQFSNSRSEMNVSTLELGDSALYLCASSRDNKNTEAFFGQGTRLTVV.

This clone was counted a single time. This chain links TRBV18 with TRBJ1-1; D not certain. The germline gives CDR1 KGHSH, CDR2 LQKENI. Trimming shortened V by 2 bases and J by 0 bases, and 10 bases separated the two germline ends. CDR3 length: 15 amino acids. CDR3 protein: CASSPFDRVNTEAFF. The DNA for the CDR3 is TGTGCCAGCTCACCATTCGACCGGGTGAACACTGAAGCTTTCTTT.

The rearrangement uses TRBV5-1 and TRBJ2-1; a possible D gene is TRBD1 (6 bases). Germline CDR1 SGHRS, CDR2 YFSETQ. Trimming took off 2 bases at V and 6 bases at J, with 15 bases between the two ends. The CDR3 consists of 15 residues. The CDR3 DNA sequence: TGCGCCAGCAGCTTACCGGGACACATCTCCAATGAGCAGTTCTTC. Protein sequence: CASSLPGHISNEQFF.

The chain combines TRBV3-1 (or the pseudogene TRBV3-2) with TRBJ2-6, with a weak D call TRBD1 (5 bases). V gave up 5 bases and J gave up 2 bases, with 13 bases separating them. The V gene's germline CDR1 is LGHDT and CDR2 YNNKEL (reference sequence). The CDR3 loop spans 16 amino acids. This chain's CDR3 is CASSLKLRAGANVLTF. The DNA of the CDR3 is TGTGCCAGCAGCTTAAAGCTCAGGGCTGGGGCCAACGTCCTGACTTTC.

The chain has TRBV30 and TRBJ1-1; D not resolved. CDR1 and CDR2 (germline): GTSNPN, SVGIG (reference sequence). V was cut by 4 bases and J by 10 bases, with 13 bases left in between. The length of the CDR3 is 11 residues. CDR3 sequence reads: CAWKLISGAFF. The CDR3 nucleotides are TGTGCCTGGAAGCTCATCTCGGGAGCTTTCTTT.

The chain uses TRBV9 and TRBJ1-2; no clear D. CDR1 is SGDLS and CDR2 is YYNGEE in the germline V gene. The CDR3 is 12 residues long. The V end lost 3 bases, the J end lost 0 bases, and 3 bases lay between the germline ends. For the CDR3, the DNA is TGTGCCAGCAGCGCCACTAACTATGGCTACACCTTC. Translation: CASSATNYGYTF.

The chain employs TRBV27 and TRBJ1-1; weak D call: TRBD1 (6 bases). The V end was cut by 6 bases, the J end by 1 base, with 9 bases between. Germline CDR1 and CDR2: MNHEY and SMNVEV (reference sequence). The CDR3 runs to 13 residues. The CDR3 coding sequence is TGTGCCAGCAGCCAAGGGGGGAACACTGAAGCTTTCTTT. Amino acids: CASSQGGNTEAFF.

The rearrangement links TRBV29-1 to TRBJ1-4; TRBD1 aligns across 9 bases. This CDR3 has 16 amino acids. Germline CDR1 is SQVTM and CDR2 is ANQGSEA. V shed 6 bases and J 2 bases; nucleotides not matched to a gene: 10. The CDR3 DNA is TGCAGCGTCACCGGGACAGGGCCATTCACTAATGAAAAACTGTTTTTT. Protein: CSVTGTGPFTNEKLFF.

The V gene is TRBV13, the J gene TRBJ2-7; D possibly corresponds to TRBD2 (5 bases). The CDR3 spans 14 residues. CDR1 PRHDT and CDR2 FYEKMQ come from the germline V gene (reference sequence). Trimming stripped 4 bases from V and 1 base from J, with 11 bases between. This CDR3 reads CASSYSRGSYEQYF. The CDR3 region has the DNA TGTGCCAGCAGCTATAGTCGGGGATCCTACGAGCAGTACTTC.

This clone was seen a handful of times. The CDR3 sequence: CASTISAEGTEAFF. CDR3 DNA sequence: TGTGCCAGCACCATCTCGGCGGAGGGCACTGAAGCTTTCTTT. The rearrangement uses TRBV25-1 and TRBJ1-1; D remains ambiguous. Trimming removed 7 bases from V and 4 bases from J, with 16 bases in between. Germline CDR1 reads MGHDK; CDR2 reads SYGVNS. The CDR3 spans 14 residues.

V and J are TRBV2 and TRBJ1-2, with a tentative D call TRBD1 (6 bases). V was shortened by 8 bases and J by 0 bases, with 19 bases between the two germline ends. The CDR3 extends over 16 amino acids. CDR1 SNHLY and CDR2 FYNNEI come from the germline V gene. CDR3: CASAVGRPGANYGYTF. The DNA for the CDR3 is TGTGCCAGCGCTGTGGGGCGTCCAGGGGCTAACTATGGCTACACCTTC.

The chain links TRBV3-1 (or the pseudogene TRBV3-2) to TRBJ1-2, with a possible D match to TRBD1 (6 bases). The CDR3 sequence is 13 residues long. The germline gives CDR1 LGHDT, CDR2 YNNKEL (reference sequence). V was cut by 6 bases and J by 0 bases, with 8 bases left in between. Here the CDR3 DNA reads TGTGCCAGCAGTTGGGGGCCTAACTATGGCTACACCTTC. This translates into CASSWGPNYGYTF.

V gene TRBV28 combines with J gene TRBJ2-1, with 9 bases lining up with TRBD2. Germline CDR1 reads MDHEN; CDR2 reads SYDVKM. The length of the CDR3 is 15 residues. V lost 5 bases to trimming and J lost 0 bases; unmatched junction nucleotides: 2. The CDR3 region is CASSSGGNSYNEQFF. The CDR3 DNA is TGTGCCAGCAGTAGCGGGGGGAACTCCTACAATGAGCAGTTCTTC.

The chain carries TRBV12-5 and TRBJ1-6, with TRBD1 matching over 10 bases. Trimming cost V 7 bases and J 10 bases; bases outside gene matches: 7. Germline values: CDR1 LGHNT, CDR2 FRNRAP. The CDR3 consists of 14 residues. This chain's CDR3 is CASVLGTGESPLHF. DNA of the CDR3: TGTGCTAGTGTCCTCGGGACAGGGGAATCACCCCTCCACTTT.

The J gene is TRBJ1-5, the V gene TRBV14; 8 bases map to TRBD1. This CDR3 has 15 residues. V lost 3 bases, J lost 7 bases, and 8 bases stayed unmatched. Germline CDR1 reads SGHDN; CDR2 reads FVKESK. The CDR3 bases are TGTGCCAGCAGCCAGGGACAGGCCCTCAGGCAGCCCCAGCATTTT. Its translation: CASSQGQALRQPQHF.

CDR3 nucleotides: TGTGCCAGCAGCTTGGGGAAGGGGATGAACACTGAAGCTTTCTTT. It translates to CASSLGKGMNTEAFF. The rearrangement joins TRBV5-6 to TRBJ1-1; possible D gene TRBD1, 5 bases. V was trimmed by 0 bases and J by 0 bases, leaving 9 bases between them. Germline loops: CDR1 SGHDT, CDR2 YYEEEE. This CDR3 has 15 residues.

The chain joins TRBV30 to TRBJ1-1; D unclear. The CDR3 sequence is 11 residues long. Germline-derived CDR1 and CDR2 are GTSNPN and SVGIG (reference sequence). V was cut by 0 bases and J by 13 bases, with 12 bases left in between. The CDR3 spells CAWSVTVTSFF. For the CDR3, the DNA is TGTGCCTGGAGTGTAACCGTCACGAGTTTCTTT. The full variable domain, its missing parts supplied by reference TRBV30 and TRBJ1-1, is SQTIHQWPATLVQPVGSPLSLECTVEGTSNPNLYWYRQAAGRGLQLLFYSVGIGQISSEVPQNLSASRPQDRQFILSSKKLLLSDSGFYLCAWSVTVTSFFGQGTRLTVV.

The chain combines TRBV6-5 with TRBJ1-2; D unclear. The CDR3 sequence is 14 residues long. V gave up 5 bases and J gave up 5 bases, with 15 bases separating them. The germline V gene encodes CDR1 MNHEY and CDR2 SVGAGI. The CDR3: CASSSGRPLYGYTF. CDR3 coding DNA: TGTGCCAGCAGTAGCGGACGTCCCCTTTATGGCTACACCTTC.

This sequence joins TRBV5-4 and TRBJ2-3; TRBD1 agrees at 10 bases. V lost 0 bases, J lost 5 bases, and 3 bases stayed unmatched. In germline, CDR1 is SGHNT, CDR2 YYREEE (reference sequence). This CDR3 has 15 amino acids. CDR3 DNA sequence: TGTGCCAGCAGCTTGGGGACAGGGGGAATAGATACGCAGTATTTT. Protein: CASSLGTGGIDTQYF.

This clone was detected only a few times. The rearrangement joins TRBV12-5 to TRBJ2-1; tentatively, D is TRBD1 (6 bases). Trimming shortened V by 3 bases and J by 5 bases, and 17 bases separated the two germline ends. Looked up from germline, CDR1 is LGHNT and CDR2 is FRNRAP. This CDR3 spans 16 amino acids. DNA for the CDR3: TGTGCTAGTGGTTTCACAACCGGGACACTTAACAATGAGCAGTTCTTC. It translates to CASGFTTGTLNNEQFF. Combining the CDR3 with reference TRBV12-5 and TRBJ2-1 gives the whole variable domain DARVTQTPRHKVTEMGQEVTMRCQPILGHNTVFWYRQTMMQGLELLAYFRNRAPLDDSGMPKDRFSAEMPDATLATLKIQPSEPRDSAVYFCASGFTTGTLNNEQFFGPGTRLTVL.

This chain joins TRBV20-1 and TRBJ1-2; 9 bases line up with TRBD1. Germline V lookup: CDR1 DFQATT, CDR2 SNEGSKA (reference sequence). After removal of 4 bases from V and 8 bases from J, the junction contained 2 bases not matched to a gene. CDR3 size: 11 residues. The CDR3 coding sequence is TGCAGTGCTACTACAGGGGGCGGCTACACCTTC. As protein: CSATTGGGYTF.

V and J are TRBV6-1 and TRBJ2-5, with 7 bases fitting TRBD2. The J segment lost 4 bases and the V segment lost 3 bases, leaving 11 bases of the junction unmatched. Per germline, CDR1 MNHNS and CDR2 SASEGT. This CDR3 has 16 residues. The DNA for the CDR3 is TGTGCCAGCAGTGAGACACGCGGGGGACCTAGAGAGACCCAGTACTTC. Encoded protein: CASSETRGGPRETQYF.

The V and J genes are TRBV28 and TRBJ2-3; possibly TRBD2 for D (6 bases). Trimming left V 8 bases short and J 0 bases short, with 12 bases between. Germline V gives CDR1 MDHEN, CDR2 SYDVKM. This CDR3 contains 14 residues. The CDR3 coding sequence is TGTGCCAGCGTAGGGGCGGGGAGCACAGATACGCAGTATTTT. Residues: CASVGAGSTDTQYF. Filled out from reference TRBV28 and TRBJ2-3, the complete variable domain reads DVKVTQSSRYLVKRTGEKVFLECVQDMDHENMFWYRQDPGLGLRLIYFSYDVKMKEKGDIPEGYSVSREKKERFSLILESASTNQTSMYLCASVGAGSTDTQYFGPGTRLTVL.

The chain links TRBV10-1 to TRBJ2-3; unclear D gene. CDR1 and CDR2 from the germline V gene are WNHNN and SYGVQD (reference sequence). The CDR3 runs 15 residues. The V and J ends lost 6 bases and 4 bases respectively, with 17 bases between them. The CDR3 sequence: CASSASHEAADTQYF. The CDR3 coding sequence is TGCGCCAGCAGCGCCTCCCACGAGGCCGCAGATACGCAGTATTTT.

V and J are TRBV7-2 and TRBJ2-2; tentatively, D is TRBD2 (5 bases). Per the germline V gene, CDR1 is SGHTA and CDR2 is FQGNSA. V lost 2 bases, J lost 1 base, and 11 bases lay in between. The CDR3 totals 16 residues. CDR3 bases: TGTGCCAGCAGCTTACGCCCTGGAGGGAACACCGGGGAGCTGTTTTTT. As protein: CASSLRPGGNTGELFF.